This TCR beta chain was retrieved from a study of shared clonotypes between healthy human individuals. Generated by immunoSEQ multiplex PCR, the TCRdb table keeps only in-frame clones and is missing some. The sample includes hundreds of thousands of clones, about two thirds seen only once; the top ten take under 2%. Trimming took 4 bases from V and 7 from J; bases not matched to a gene: 6. There are 13 residues in the CDR3. CDR1 is SNHLY and CDR2 is FYNNEI in the germline V gene. This clone has only one observation. The target antigen is unknown. General observations from the study: Relative to memory subsets, naive subsets generally showed larger estimated richness.

Subsets obtained from CD4+ cells comprised CD45RA+ naive and CD45RA-negative memory cells. Sequencing was carried out using memory CD4+ T cells sorted from blood. Subset in this sample: CD45RA-negative fraction. The V and J genes are TRBV2 and TRBJ1-2; 7 bases line up with TRBD1. The receptor was derived from a woman in her 30s in good health. The CDR3 nucleotides read TGTGCCAGCAGTGTAGGGGGCGAGGCTGGCTACACCTTC. As protein: CASSVGGEAGYTF. Combining the CDR3 with reference TRBV2 and TRBJ1-2 gives the whole variable domain EPEVTQTPSHQVTQMGQEVILRCVPISNHLYFYWYRQILGQKVEFLVSFYNNEISEKSEIFDDQFSVERPDGSNFTLKIRSTKLEDSAMYFCASSVGGEAGYTFGSGTRLTVV.